Each of the 32 T cell receptor beta chains below was sequenced from the same sample in a study of spatial heterogeneity in lung cancer (dated by TCRdb to the late 2010s). The library was obtained by 5' RACE. The run used a NextSeq 500. TCRdb trimmed public reads at Q25 via fastp, called clones via MiXCR and kept in-frame beta chains. A single entry per CDR3 protein holds the most common genes and DNA from its merged rows. In all, the sample holds about 38,000 distinct CDR3 sequences, and approximately 5.6% of those were seen once. Jointly, the top ten make up approximately 25% of the sample. The sample's time point label is to be understood as: sample taken at primary tumor resection. Sample: PBMCs, taken at surgery. These TCRs come from a female donor with early-stage non-small cell lung cancer.

The table lists this clonotype with many counts. The gene calls are TRBV4-2 and TRBJ1-2, with 7 nucleotides matching TRBD1. Losses at the gene ends were 3 bases for V and 2 bases for J; bases not matched to a gene: 9. CDR1 and CDR2 (germline): LGHNA, YNFKEQ. This CDR3 is built from 16 residues. The CDR3 DNA follows: TGTGCCAGCAGCCAGGGGGACCAGGGGGAAAACTATGGCTACACCTTC. Translated: CASSQGDQGENYGYTF.

The rearrangement uses TRBV7-9 and TRBJ2-3; 11 bases align to TRBD2. Germline assignment: CDR1 SEHNR and CDR2 FQNEAQ (reference sequence). V dropped 5 bases and J dropped 5; count of bases not matched to a gene: 6. The CDR3 is made up of 15 amino acids. The CDR3 DNA reads as TGTGCCAGCAGCCCGACTAGCGGGGAGGTAGATACGCAGTATTTT. As protein: CASSPTSGEVDTQYF.

In this sample, this clonotype turned up many times. The CDR3 protein is CASRASGEQYF. CDR3 coding DNA: TGTGCCAGCAGAGCAAGTGGAGAGCAGTACTTC. The J gene is TRBJ2-7, the V gene TRBV9; no firm D call. Germline CDR1 reads SGDLS; CDR2 reads YYNGEE. The CDR3 is 11 residues long. V gave up 5 bases and J gave up 7 bases, with 10 bases separating them. Supplemented by reference TRBV9 and TRBJ2-7, the full variable domain reads DSGVTQTPKHLITATGQRVTLRCSPRSGDLSVYWYQQSLDQGLQFLIQYYNGEERAKGNILERFSAQQFPDLHSELNLSSLELGDSALYFCASRASGEQYFGPGTRLTVT.

Many counts were recorded for this clonotype. This chain connects TRBV28 to TRBJ1-5; 10 bases line up with TRBD1. The CDR3 totals 14 residues. The V segment lost 7 bases and the J segment 4 bases; nucleotides outside the gene matches: 4. CDR1 and CDR2 from the germline V gene are MDHEN and SYDVKM. The CDR3 region has the DNA TGTGCCAGCAATGGGGGACAGGGGAATCAGCCCCAGCATTTT. This translates into CASNGGQGNQPQHF.

The rearrangement joins TRBV6-1 to TRBJ1-1, with no clear D. Trimming removed 3 bases at V and 10 bases at J, with 15 bases between. The CDR3 length is 13 residues. Germline V CDR1 and CDR2: MNHNS, SASEGT. CDR3 loop: CASSESSGSRAFF. The CDR3 nucleotides are TGTGCCAGCAGTGAGTCTTCCGGCAGCAGAGCTTTCTTT.

By sample fraction, this clonotype is medium-sized. The chain carries TRBV18 and TRBJ1-1; D not resolved. The CDR3 consists of 13 residues. The germline CDR1 and CDR2 sequences are KGHSH and LQKENI. Trimming stripped 2 bases from V and 5 bases from J, with 9 bases between. CDR3 bases: TGTGCCAGCTCACCATCGGGGATGACTGAAGCTTTCTTT. Translated: CASSPSGMTEAFF.

This clonotype has a count of ten or more. This sequence joins TRBV2 and TRBJ2-3; D gene ambiguous. V was cut by 4 bases and J by 6 bases, with 8 bases left in between. CDR3 length: 12 residues. The germline V gene encodes CDR1 SNHLY and CDR2 FYNNEI. CDR3: CASSVAGDTQYF. The CDR3 nucleotides read TGTGCCAGCAGTGTAGCCGGCGATACGCAGTATTTT. Variable domain in full (rest from reference TRBV2 and TRBJ2-3): EPEVTQTPSHQVTQMGQEVILRCVPISNHLYFYWYRQILGQKVEFLVSFYNNEISEKSEIFDDQFSVERPDGSNFTLKIRSTKLEDSAMYFCASSVAGDTQYFGPGTRLTVL.

This clonotype was recorded at least ten times. The rearrangement links TRBV5-4 to TRBJ1-2; D possibly corresponds to TRBD1 (5 bases). Germline V lookup: CDR1 SGHNT, CDR2 YYREEE (reference sequence). V lost 3 bases and J lost 8, with 20 bases in between. There are 15 residues in the CDR3. The chain's CDR3 is CASSSGLQTWGGYTF. DNA of the CDR3: TGTGCCAGCAGCTCCGGGCTCCAAACTTGGGGCGGCTACACCTTC.

This clonotype was counted many times. This chain uses TRBV28 with TRBJ1-4; D not resolved. V lost 2 bases and J 3 bases, leaving 10 bases between the germline ends. CDR3 length: 15 residues. Germline CDR1 reads MDHEN; CDR2 reads SYDVKM. CDR3 loop: CASSLAGSANEKLFF. The CDR3 DNA reads as TGTGCCAGCAGTTTAGCGGGATCTGCTAATGAAAAACTGTTTTTT.

This clonotype has at least ten counts. The gene calls are TRBV5-1 and TRBJ1-1; 9 nucleotides match TRBD1. Germline trimming cut 5 bases from V and 4 bases from J; bases unmatched to any gene: 6. The length of the CDR3 is 14 residues. The germline V gene encodes CDR1 SGHRS and CDR2 YFSETQ. In DNA form, the CDR3 reads TGCGCCAGCAGTGAGACAGGGGGGACCACTGAAGCTTTCTTT. Translating it yields CASSETGGTTEAFF.

This clonotype was found many times. The rearrangement uses TRBV6-5 and TRBJ1-1; no clear D gene. Germline CDR1 MNHEY, CDR2 SVGAGI. The V gene lost 0 bases and the J gene lost 1 base, with 6 bases spanning the gap. The CDR3 spans 14 residues. CDR3: CASSYSSANTEAFF. The CDR3 nucleotides are TGTGCCAGCAGTTACTCCTCAGCGAACACTGAAGCTTTCTTT.

This clonotype was seen repeatedly, ten times or more. The gene calls are TRBV29-1 and TRBJ1-1; 9 bases are shared with TRBD1. Germline trimming cut 5 bases from V and 7 bases from J; bases unmatched to any gene: 5. The germline V gene has CDR1 SQVTM and CDR2 ANQGSEA. The CDR3 runs to 12 residues. The CDR3 DNA reads as TGCAGCGTTACAGGGGGCTTGGGTGAAGCTTTCTTT. Its translation is CSVTGGLGEAFF.

This clonotype came up many times. The CDR3 protein is CASSSRGLQNSPLHF. CDR3 in DNA: TGTGCCAGCAGTTCCAGGGGCCTCCAGAATTCACCCCTCCACTTT. The chain combines TRBV28 with TRBJ1-6, with a weak D call TRBD1 (6 bases). Per germline, CDR1 MDHEN and CDR2 SYDVKM. V was pared by 4 bases and J by 7 bases, with 14 bases between. The CDR3 is 15 amino acids.

This chain uses TRBV6-5 with TRBJ1-1, with D hard to call. CDR1 and CDR2 from the germline V gene are MNHEY and SVGAGI. Trimming removed 7 bases at V and 2 bases at J, with 17 bases between. The CDR3 is made up of 15 amino acids. The CDR3 bases are TGTGCCAGCATCCCGATCAGCGTCAGCAACACTGAAGCTTTCTTT. Its translation is CASIPISVSNTEAFF.

This clonotype was seen many times. The V gene is TRBV7-3, the J gene TRBJ1-1, with D unresolved. The V end lost 4 bases, the J end lost 4 bases, and 7 bases lay between the germline ends. The CDR3 is made up of 12 amino acids. Germline values: CDR1 SGHTA, CDR2 FQGTGA. This CDR3 reads CASSSPGTEAFF. CDR3 sequence (DNA): TGTGCCAGCAGCTCCCCCGGCACTGAAGCTTTCTTT.

This clonotype was detected many times. The rearrangement uses TRBV6-1 and TRBJ1-3, with a weak D call TRBD1 (6 bases). This CDR3 comprises 17 residues. Trimming removed 4 bases from V and 4 bases from J, with 20 bases in between. Per germline, CDR1 MNHNS and CDR2 SASEGT. The CDR3 sequence is CASSAVWMGAQGNTIYF. The CDR3 region has the DNA TGTGCCAGCAGTGCGGTGTGGATGGGGGCTCAGGGAAACACCATATATTTT.

This clonotype was detected ten times or more. The gene calls are TRBV7-3 and TRBJ2-2; D unclear. V dropped 3 bases and J dropped 6 bases, with 8 bases sitting between them. Germline V gives CDR1 SGHTA, CDR2 FQGTGA. The CDR3 length is 13 residues. The CDR3 loop is CASSFYGAGELFF. The CDR3 coding sequence is TGTGCCAGCAGCTTTTATGGGGCCGGGGAGCTGTTTTTT.

At least ten counts were recorded for this clonotype. This chain uses TRBV4-1 with TRBJ1-5, with D maybe TRBD1 (5 bases). From germline, CDR1 is MGHRA and CDR2 YSYEKL. V lost 0 bases to trimming and J lost 7 bases, with 16 bases between them. The CDR3 has 16 amino acids. The CDR3 region is CASSQEPRVAGQPQHF. CDR3 DNA: TGCGCCAGCAGCCAAGAACCCAGGGTAGCAGGACAGCCCCAGCATTTT.

At least ten counts were recorded for this clonotype. The genes are TRBV3-1 and TRBJ1-2; D unclear. This CDR3 comprises 13 residues. Trimming shortened V by 0 bases and J by 5 bases, and 7 bases separated the two germline ends. Looked up from germline, CDR1 is LGHDT and CDR2 is YNNKEL (reference sequence). CDR3 DNA sequence: TGTGCCAGCAGCCAAGATGTCGGTTATGGCTACACCTTC. Residues: CASSQDVGYGYTF.

This clonotype was counted at least ten times. This chain links TRBV10-3 with TRBJ1-3; D is unclear. Per the germline V gene, CDR1 is ENHRY and CDR2 is SYGVKD. With 0 bases removed from V and 0 bases from J, the gap between germline ends came to 6 bases. The CDR3 extends over 15 amino acids. The CDR3 is CAISESWGSGNTIYF. For the CDR3, the DNA is TGTGCCATCAGTGAGTCTTGGGGCTCTGGAAACACCATATATTTT.

This clonotype was picked up many times. V usage is TRBV5-4 and J usage is TRBJ2-3; D remains ambiguous. The germline gives CDR1 SGHNT, CDR2 YYREEE (reference sequence). The CDR3 runs to 13 residues. Trimming left V 4 bases short and J 3 bases short, with 9 bases between. In DNA form, the CDR3 reads TGTGCCAGCAGCGCTCCAGAGACAGATACGCAGTATTTT. Protein product: CASSAPETDTQYF.

This clonotype showed up just a few times. The chain recombines TRBV12-3 or TRBV12-4 with TRBJ2-5, with 8 bases aligning to TRBD2. V trimming: 5 bases; J trimming: 0 bases; junction bases outside the gene matches: 8. This CDR3 region has 16 residues. The CDR3 sequence: CASSSPGGGDQETQYF. The CDR3 DNA reads as TGTGCCAGCAGTAGTCCCGGGGGGGGAGACCAAGAGACCCAGTACTTC.

This clonotype was seen a handful of times. The rearrangement links TRBV7-3 to TRBJ1-1; TRBD1 matches 9 bases. CDR1 is SGHTA, CDR2 FQGTGA, per germline. The CDR3 runs to 14 residues. V gave up 5 bases and J gave up 1 base; unmatched junction bases: 2. The CDR3 DNA is TGTGCCAGCAGCCTGGACAGGGGGAACACTGAAGCTTTCTTT. This translates into CASSLDRGNTEAFF.

This clonotype was detected only a few times. The chain has TRBV24-1 and TRBJ2-5; D possibly corresponds to TRBD1 (5 bases). The CDR3 loop spans 13 amino acids. The germline CDR1 and CDR2 sequences are KGHDR and SFDVKD. Trimming removed 5 bases from V and 5 bases from J, with 11 bases in between. CDR3 residues: CATSAGSNETQYF. In DNA, the CDR3 is TGTGCCACCAGTGCAGGGTCGAATGAGACCCAGTACTTC.

V and J are TRBV6-2 or TRBV6-3 and TRBJ2-7; TRBD1 or TRBD2 may be the D gene (5 bases each). V was shortened by 2 bases and J by 2 bases, with 10 bases between the two germline ends. There are 14 residues in the CDR3. Germline CDR1 reads MNHEY; CDR2 reads SVGEGT. The CDR3 DNA reads TGTGCCAGCAGTTACAGGGACGGGACCTACGAGCAGTACTTC. Translated: CASSYRDGTYEQYF.

This clonotype was counted ten times or more. The genes are TRBV5-1 and TRBJ1-1; D not certain. The V gene's germline CDR1 is SGHRS and CDR2 YFSETQ. The V and J ends lost 4 bases and 4 bases respectively, with 11 bases between them. This CDR3 is 13 amino acids long. The CDR3 sequence: CASSRGGPTEAFF. CDR3 sequence (DNA): TGCGCCAGCAGCCGGGGTGGGCCCACTGAAGCTTTCTTT.

In this sample, this clonotype turned up many times. The CDR3: CASSENGGPTEAFF. Written as DNA, the CDR3 is TGTGCCAGCAGCGAAAACGGGGGTCCCACTGAAGCTTTCTTT. This sequence joins TRBV9 and TRBJ1-1; D is possibly TRBD1 (5 bases). V was shortened by 3 bases and J by 4 bases, with 13 bases between the two germline ends. CDR1 and CDR2 from the germline V gene are SGDLS and YYNGEE. The CDR3 is 14 residues long.

This clonotype has at least ten counts. This sequence joins TRBV6-5 and TRBJ2-5; a possible D gene is TRBD2 (5 bases). The CDR3 spans 14 residues. Trimming cost V 0 bases and J 7 bases, with 12 bases left between them. Germline V gives CDR1 MNHEY, CDR2 SVGAGI. The CDR3 loop reads CASSYSGSEGTQYF. The CDR3 DNA follows: TGTGCCAGCAGTTACTCAGGGAGCGAGGGGACCCAGTACTTC.

This clonotype occurred many times. The chain uses TRBV11-2 and TRBJ1-5; D is ambiguous. This CDR3 has 14 amino acids. Germline CDR1 SGHAT, CDR2 FQNNGV. Trimming cost V 1 base and J 1 base, with 5 bases left between them. CDR3 protein: CASSLGFSNQPQHF. The CDR3 bases are TGTGCCAGCAGCTTAGGATTCAGCAATCAGCCCCAGCATTTT.

This chain connects TRBV2 to TRBJ1-2; maybe TRBD1 (6 bases). Deletions cut 0 bases from V and 4 bases from J, with 27 bases between. The CDR3 loop spans 20 amino acids. Germline CDR1 reads SNHLY; CDR2 reads FYNNEI. CDR3 bases: TGTGCCAGCAGTGAAGCGCTTTCTATCCGGGACACTAGAAGCGGCTATGGCTACACCTTC. It specifies CASSEALSIRDTRSGYGYTF.

The rearrangement joins TRBV5-1 to TRBJ1-2; D unresolved. This CDR3 contains 17 residues. Deletions cut 3 bases from V and 0 bases from J, with 18 bases between. Germline CDR1 and CDR2: SGHRS and YFSETQ. CDR3 sequence: CASSSTHAGLANYGYTF. The DNA of the CDR3 is TGCGCCAGCAGCTCGACCCATGCAGGCCTAGCTAACTATGGCTACACCTTC.

The sample holds many counts of this clonotype. V is TRBV7-8 and J is TRBJ2-3; the D gene is possibly TRBD1 (5 bases). This CDR3 is 14 amino acids long. CDR1 is SGHVS, CDR2 FQNEAQ, per germline. Trimming pared 1 base from V and 8 bases from J, leaving 13 bases between. The DNA of the CDR3 is TGTGCCAGCAGCTTAGGCCCCACAGGCCTTACGCAGTATTTT. Residues: CASSLGPTGLTQYF.